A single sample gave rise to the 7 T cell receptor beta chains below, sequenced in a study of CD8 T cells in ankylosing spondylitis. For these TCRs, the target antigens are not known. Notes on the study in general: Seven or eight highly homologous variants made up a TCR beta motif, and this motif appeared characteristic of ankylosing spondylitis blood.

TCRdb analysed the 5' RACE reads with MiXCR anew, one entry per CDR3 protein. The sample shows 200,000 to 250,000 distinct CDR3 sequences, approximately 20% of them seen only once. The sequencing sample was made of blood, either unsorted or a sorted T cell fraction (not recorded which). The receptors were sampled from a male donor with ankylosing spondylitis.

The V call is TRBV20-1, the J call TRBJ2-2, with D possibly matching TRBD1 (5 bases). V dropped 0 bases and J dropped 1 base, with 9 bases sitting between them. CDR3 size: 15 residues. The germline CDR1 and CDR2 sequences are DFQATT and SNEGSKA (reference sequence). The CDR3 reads CSARDPGQNTGELFF. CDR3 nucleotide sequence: TGCAGTGCTAGAGATCCAGGACAGAACACCGGGGAGCTGTTTTTT.

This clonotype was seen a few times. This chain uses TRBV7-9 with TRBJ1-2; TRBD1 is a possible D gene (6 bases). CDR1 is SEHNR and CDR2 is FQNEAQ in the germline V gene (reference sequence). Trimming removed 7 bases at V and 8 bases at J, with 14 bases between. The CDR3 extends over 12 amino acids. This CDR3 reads CASTPGEGGYTF. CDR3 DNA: TGTGCCAGCACCCCAGGGGAGGGCGGCTACACCTTC.

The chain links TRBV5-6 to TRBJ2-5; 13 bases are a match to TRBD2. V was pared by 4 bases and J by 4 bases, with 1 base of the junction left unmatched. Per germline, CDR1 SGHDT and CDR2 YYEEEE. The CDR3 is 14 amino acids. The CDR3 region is CASSRLAGGETQYF. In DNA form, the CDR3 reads TGTGCCAGCAGCAGACTAGCGGGAGGAGAGACCCAGTACTTC.

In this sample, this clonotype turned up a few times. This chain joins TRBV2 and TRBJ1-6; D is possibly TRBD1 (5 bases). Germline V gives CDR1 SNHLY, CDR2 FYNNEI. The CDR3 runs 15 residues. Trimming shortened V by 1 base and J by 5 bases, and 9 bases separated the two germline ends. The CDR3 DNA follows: TGTGCCAGCAGTGAAGTTGAGACAGATAATTCACCCCTCCACTTT. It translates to CASSEVETDNSPLHF.

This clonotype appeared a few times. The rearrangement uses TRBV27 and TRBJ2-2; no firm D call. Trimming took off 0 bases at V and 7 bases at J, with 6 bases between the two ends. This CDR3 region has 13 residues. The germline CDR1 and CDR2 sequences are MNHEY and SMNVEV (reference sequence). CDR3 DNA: TGTGCCAGCAGTTTATCGAGTGGCGGGGAGCTGTTTTTT. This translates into CASSLSSGGELFF.

CDR3 loop: CATSREDSNQPQHF. The CDR3 nucleotides are TGTGCCACCAGCAGAGAAGACAGCAATCAGCCCCAGCATTTT. The V and J genes are TRBV15 and TRBJ1-5, with D uncertain. Looked up from germline, CDR1 is LNHNV and CDR2 is YYDKDF (reference sequence). With 0 bases removed from V and 1 base from J, the gap between germline ends came to 4 bases. The CDR3 consists of 14 residues. The whole variable domain, remainder taken from reference TRBV15 and TRBJ1-5, is DAMVIQNPRYQVTQFGKPVTLSCSQTLNHNVMYWYQQKSSQAPKLLFHYYDKDFNNEADTPDNFQSRRPNTSFCFLDIRSPGLGDTAMYLCATSREDSNQPQHFGDGTRLSIL.

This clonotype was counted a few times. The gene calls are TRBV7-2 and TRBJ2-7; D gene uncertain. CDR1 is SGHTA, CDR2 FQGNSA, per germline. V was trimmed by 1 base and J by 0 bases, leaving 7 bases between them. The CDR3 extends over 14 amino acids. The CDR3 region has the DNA TGTGCCAGCAGCTTAGTACAGAGCTCCTACGAGCAGTACTTC. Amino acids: CASSLVQSSYEQYF.